The 30 T cell receptor beta chains below all came from one sample that was sequenced in a study of intratumoral heterogeneity in liver cancer. Multiple geographically separated regions of the hepatocellular carcinoma nodule were sampled separately. Produced via immunoSEQ multiplex PCR; TCRdb's table is partial and in-frame only. The sample has several thousand clones; approximately 71% are singletons. The sample consisted of tumor tissue, taken before any cancer treatment. The receptors here all came from a woman aged 70-85 years with hepatocellular carcinoma.

The chain recombines TRBV7-9 with TRBJ2-3, with 7 positions matching TRBD2. CDR3 length: 15 amino acids. Trimming at V came to 4 bases and at J to 3 bases, leaving 7 bases not matched to a gene. The V gene's germline CDR1 is SEHNR and CDR2 FQNEAQ (reference sequence). The CDR3 nucleotides are TGTGCCAGCAGCTCCGGGGGGACTAATACAGATACGCAGTATTTT. Protein product: CASSSGGTNTDTQYF.

J is TRBJ2-3 and V is TRBV1. TRBV1 is marked as a pseudogene. There are 15 residues in the CDR3. This CDR3 reads CTNVIGERSTDTQYF. CDR3 DNA sequence: TGCACCAACGTCATAGGGGAGCGCTCCACAGATACGCAGTATTTT.

With regard to this clone: A much bigger clone sits one base away, suggesting this may be a read error. The chain couples TRBV4-3 to TRBJ1-5; D unclear. Looked up from germline, CDR1 is LGHNA and CDR2 is YSLEER. There are 13 residues in the CDR3. V dropped 5 bases and J dropped 2 bases, with 7 bases sitting between them. In nucleotides, the CDR3 is TGCGCCAGCAGCGTCGGTGGCAATCAGCCCCAGCATTTT. Amino acids: CASSVGGNQPQHF.

This clone has just a few counts. The chain recombines TRBV5-1 with TRBJ1-1; D remains unclear. The V gene's germline CDR1 is SGHRS and CDR2 YFSETQ. CDR3 length: 13 amino acids. Between the trimmed V and J ends, which lost 0 bases and 1 base, there was a span of 4 bases. The CDR3 nucleotides read TGCGCCAGCAGCTTGGGACCGAACACTGAAGCTTTCTTT. Amino acid sequence: CASSLGPNTEAFF.

This chain uses TRBV5-5 with TRBJ2-7, with 7 bases aligning to TRBD1. V gave up 7 bases and J gave up 0 bases; unmatched junction bases: 7. Germline lookup yields CDR1 SGHKS and CDR2 YYEKEE (reference sequence). CDR3 length: 14 residues. The CDR3 region has the DNA TGTGCCAGCGGTCAGCGGACAGGCTCCTACGAGCAGTACTTC. Translated: CASGQRTGSYEQYF.

The chain is built from TRBV27 and TRBJ2-5, with D perhaps TRBD2 (6 bases). V was cut by 2 bases and J by 5 bases, with 12 bases left in between. Looked up from germline, CDR1 is MNHEY and CDR2 is SMNVEV (reference sequence). The CDR3 is 14 amino acids. The CDR3 DNA is TGTGCCAGCAGTTTAAGCTTTGGGGGGGAGACCCAGTACTTC. This sequence encodes CASSLSFGGETQYF.

This sequence joins TRBV24-1 and TRBJ1-5; a possible D gene is TRBD1 (5 bases). The V and J ends lost 5 bases and 15 bases respectively, with 19 bases between them. The CDR3 is made up of 13 amino acids. Germline CDR1 and CDR2: KGHDR and SFDVKD. CDR3 nucleotides: TGTGCCACCAGTGTCCCGACAAGTCCAGGGTTGCATTTT. Translating gives CATSVPTSPGLHF.

CDR3 DNA sequence: TGTGCCAGCAGCGTCAGACAGGTGGAGGGTGAGCAGTTCTTC. The encoded protein is CASSVRQVEGEQFF. The chain links TRBV7-9 to TRBJ2-1; D might be TRBD1 or TRBD2, each matching 6 bases. The V gene lost 5 bases and the J gene lost 9 bases, with 17 bases spanning the gap. Per the germline V gene, CDR1 is SEHNR and CDR2 is FQNEAQ (reference sequence). CDR3 length equals 14 residues.

This chain links TRBV19 with TRBJ2-1; D gene uncertain. Trimming removed 4 bases at V and 5 bases at J, with 3 bases between. Germline CDR1 is LNHDA and CDR2 is SQIVND (reference sequence). CDR3 length: 11 amino acids. CDR3 DNA sequence: TGTGCCAGTAGTAACCACAATGAGCAGTTCTTC. Its protein product is CASSNHNEQFF. Based on the CDR3 plus reference TRBV19 and TRBJ2-1, the full variable domain is DGGITQSPKYLFRKEGQNVTLSCEQNLNHDAMYWYRQDPGQGLRLIYYSQIVNDFQKGDIAEGYSVSREKKESFPLTVTSAQKNPTAFYLCASSNHNEQFFGPGTRLTVL.

The J gene is TRBJ2-5, the V gene TRBV7-8; tentative D call: TRBD2 (5 bases). V dropped 4 bases and J dropped 5 bases, with 11 bases sitting between them. CDR1 is SGHVS, CDR2 FQNEAQ, per germline. The CDR3 runs to 13 residues. The CDR3 DNA reads as TGTGCCAGCAGCTCGGGGATATCCGAGACCCAGTACTTC. It specifies CASSSGISETQYF.

The chain carries TRBV4-2 and TRBJ2-7; 8 bases map to TRBD2. The length of the CDR3 is 14 residues. Germline CDR1 is LGHNA and CDR2 is YNFKEQ. V gave up 4 bases and J gave up 6 bases; unmatched junction bases: 8. Here the CDR3 reads CASSPDNSGVEQYF. CDR3 sequence (DNA): TGTGCCAGCAGCCCAGACAATAGCGGGGTCGAGCAGTACTTC.

V and J are TRBV27 and TRBJ2-7, with D perhaps matching TRBD1 (5 bases). Germline V gives CDR1 MNHEY, CDR2 SMNVEV (reference sequence). The CDR3 has 14 residues. V gave up 2 bases and J gave up 7 bases, with 15 bases separating them. The CDR3 coding sequence is TGTGCCAGCAGTTTAAGTCCCACAGGCTTGGAGCAGTACTTC. Translating gives CASSLSPTGLEQYF.

The chain couples TRBV30 to TRBJ1-6; TRBD1 matches 11 bases. V was pared by 8 bases and J by 8 bases, with 5 bases of the junction left unmatched. Germline values: CDR1 GTSNPN, CDR2 SVGIG (reference sequence). There are 13 residues in the CDR3. CDR3 sequence: CARRTGGDSPLHF. The CDR3 DNA reads as TGTGCCCGTCGGACAGGGGGCGATTCACCCCTCCACTTT.

The rearrangement links TRBV6-2 or TRBV6-3 to TRBJ2-3, with 14 nucleotides matching TRBD2. Unmatched junction bases numbered 10, after V lost 4 bases and J lost 4 bases. This CDR3 is built from 18 residues. The germline V gene encodes CDR1 MNHEY and CDR2 SVGEGT. CDR3 DNA sequence: TGTGCCAGCAGTTTCCCCAGACTAGCGGGAGGGCCCGCAGATACGCAGTATTTT. Encoded protein: CASSFPRLAGGPADTQYF.

The chain combines TRBV5-1 with TRBJ2-7; 10 bases are shared with TRBD1. The length of the CDR3 is 14 residues. V was pared by 3 bases and J by 6 bases, with 6 bases of the junction left unmatched. CDR1 and CDR2 (germline): SGHRS, YFSETQ. The CDR3 spells CASSSGTGVAEQYF. CDR3 sequence (DNA): TGCGCCAGCAGCTCCGGGACAGGGGTAGCCGAGCAGTACTTC.

CDR3 DNA: TGTGCCAGTAGTATGTACCGGGGCACTGAAGCTTTCTTT. As protein: CASSMYRGTEAFF. This sequence joins TRBV19 and TRBJ1-1; D uncertain. Per germline, CDR1 LNHDA and CDR2 SQIVND (reference sequence). This CDR3 is 13 amino acids long. The germline V and J ends were trimmed by 3 bases and 4 bases, with 9 bases remaining between them.

By frequency in the sample, this clone is large. CDR3 DNA sequence: TGTGCCAGCAGCTACAGAAGCGGGAAAGAGACCCAGTACTTC. Protein sequence: CASSYRSGKETQYF. The chain links TRBV7-9 to TRBJ2-5, with 7 positions matching TRBD2. CDR1 is SEHNR, CDR2 FQNEAQ, per germline (reference sequence). With 4 bases clipped from V and 3 bases from J, the junction kept 5 bases outside the gene matches. There are 14 residues in the CDR3.

The V call is TRBV7-2, the J call TRBJ2-1, with D possibly TRBD1 on 6 matching bases. The CDR3 runs to 17 residues. Deletions cut 1 base from V and 4 bases from J, with 17 bases between. The germline CDR1 and CDR2 sequences are SGHTA and FQGNSA. The CDR3 here is CASSLGGSGTQYNEQFF. The CDR3 coding sequence is TGTGCCAGCAGCTTAGGTGGTTCGGGGACACAGTACAATGAGCAGTTCTTC.

The V and J genes are TRBV13 and TRBJ2-1, with TRBD2 identical over 14 bases. Trimming removed 4 bases from V and 4 bases from J; junction bases left unmatched: 9. Germline values: CDR1 PRHDT, CDR2 FYEKMQ (reference sequence). The CDR3 spans 18 residues. The CDR3, as DNA: TGTGCCAGCAGCTCGGGACTAGCGGGAGTGACCCTTTACAATGAGCAGTTCTTC. Its protein product is CASSSGLAGVTLYNEQFF.

V usage is TRBV28 and J usage is TRBJ1-5; D gene uncertain. Germline assignment: CDR1 MDHEN and CDR2 SYDVKM. The CDR3 is 17 amino acids. The V end was cut by 4 bases, the J end by 1 base, with 17 bases between. The CDR3 here is CASSSPPQQTSNQPQHF. DNA of the CDR3: TGTGCCAGCAGTTCACCCCCACAGCAGACAAGCAATCAGCCCCAGCATTTT.

This clone was observed a few times. This rearrangement joins TRBV28 to TRBJ2-5; the match to TRBD1 covers 7 bases. V trimming: 7 bases; J trimming: 5 bases; junction bases outside the gene matches: 13. This CDR3 spans 15 amino acids. Germline CDR1 is MDHEN and CDR2 is SYDVKM. The CDR3 DNA is TGTGCCAGCACAACCGGGACAGTGGTTTTGGAGACCCAGTACTTC. Its protein is CASTTGTVVLETQYF.

By its share, this clone is medium-sized. The chain combines TRBV27 with TRBJ2-5; no reliable D call. Looked up from germline, CDR1 is MNHEY and CDR2 is SMNVEV (reference sequence). This CDR3 comprises 15 residues. V was shortened by 4 bases and J by 1 base, with 13 bases between the two germline ends. For the CDR3, the DNA is TGTGCCAGCAGTTCGGCGTACTATGGCCAAGAGACCCAGTACTTC. This gives the protein CASSSAYYGQETQYF.

This clone was observed a handful of times. This sequence joins TRBV6-5 and TRBJ1-5; 12 bases fit TRBD1. Per germline, CDR1 MNHEY and CDR2 SVGAGI. The CDR3 consists of 14 residues. Germline trimming cut 8 bases from V and 3 bases from J; bases unmatched to any gene: 2. CDR3 in DNA: TGTGCCAGCTCGGGACAGGGGGCCAATCAGCCCCAGCATTTT. Amino acid sequence: CASSGQGANQPQHF.

The V call is TRBV29-1, the J call TRBJ1-1; D gene ambiguous. V was pared by 6 bases and J by 4 bases, with 12 bases between. Germline-derived CDR1 and CDR2 are SQVTM and ANQGSEA. The CDR3 totals 12 residues. The CDR3 DNA sequence: TGCAGCGTATCATGGGCGGGCACTGAAGCTTTCTTT. Protein product: CSVSWAGTEAFF.

This chain links TRBV20-1 with TRBJ1-1, with TRBD1 matching 9 bases. The germline V gene encodes CDR1 DFQATT and CDR2 SNEGSKA (reference sequence). V lost 4 bases, J lost 9 bases, and 3 bases stayed unmatched. This CDR3 has 11 amino acids. CDR3 residues: CSATDRGQAFF. In DNA, the CDR3 is TGCAGTGCTACGGACAGGGGTCAAGCTTTCTTT.

This chain uses TRBV6-2 or TRBV6-3 with TRBJ1-2; tentatively, D is TRBD1 (5 bases). V dropped 0 bases and J dropped 8 bases, with 16 bases sitting between them. The CDR3 loop spans 15 amino acids. CDR1 and CDR2 (germline): MNHEY, SVGEGT. This CDR3 reads CASSYSWQGLEGYTF. The CDR3 region has the DNA TGTGCCAGCAGTTACTCTTGGCAGGGATTAGAAGGCTACACCTTC.

V gene TRBV6-1 combines with J gene TRBJ2-6; TRBD2 agrees at 12 bases. The V gene end was trimmed by 4 bases and the J gene end by 0 bases; junction bases not matched to a gene: 10. Germline values: CDR1 MNHNS, CDR2 SASEGT. CDR3 length: 20 residues. The CDR3 loop reads CASSGGLAGFYPSGANVLTF. The CDR3 DNA is TGTGCCAGCAGTGGGGGACTAGCGGGTTTTTATCCCTCTGGGGCCAACGTCCTGACTTTC.

V gene TRBV10-3 combines with J gene TRBJ2-3; TRBD1 aligns across 12 bases. The J segment lost 6 bases and the V segment lost 6 bases, leaving 4 bases of the junction unmatched. The CDR3 is 14 amino acids. Germline CDR1 is ENHRY and CDR2 is SYGVKD. The CDR3 protein is CAIRGQGAYDTQYF. CDR3 bases: TGTGCCATCAGGGGACAGGGGGCATATGATACGCAGTATTTT.

The chain recombines TRBV5-4 with TRBJ1-1; D remains unclear. V lost 0 bases to trimming and J lost 1 base, with 4 bases between them. This CDR3 region has 13 residues. CDR1 SGHNT and CDR2 YYREEE come from the germline V gene (reference sequence). The CDR3 loop is CASSLAGNTEAFF. CDR3 DNA sequence: TGTGCCAGCAGCTTGGCCGGGAACACTGAAGCTTTCTTT.

J is TRBJ1-1 and V is TRBV5-1; 8 bases fit TRBD1. V shed 1 base and J 1 base; nucleotides not matched to a gene: 0. The CDR3 has 14 amino acids. Germline CDR1 and CDR2: SGHRS and YFSETQ. The CDR3 here is CASSLQGANTEAFF. CDR3 in DNA: TGCGCCAGCAGCTTGCAGGGGGCGAACACTGAAGCTTTCTTT.